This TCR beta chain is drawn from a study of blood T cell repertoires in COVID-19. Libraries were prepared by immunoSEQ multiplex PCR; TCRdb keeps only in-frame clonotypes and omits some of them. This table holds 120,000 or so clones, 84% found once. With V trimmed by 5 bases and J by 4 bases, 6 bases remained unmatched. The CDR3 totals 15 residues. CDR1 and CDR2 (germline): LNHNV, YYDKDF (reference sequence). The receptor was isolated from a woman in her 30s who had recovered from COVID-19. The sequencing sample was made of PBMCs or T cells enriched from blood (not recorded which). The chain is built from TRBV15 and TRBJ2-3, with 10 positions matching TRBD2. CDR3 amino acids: CATSGQREGADTQYF. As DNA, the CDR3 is TGTGCCACCAGCGGCCAGCGGGAGGGGGCAGATACGCAGTATTTT.